This T cell receptor (beta chain) was sequenced in a study of T cell repertoires in cytomegalovirus infection. About the research overall: An indication of both CMV infection and matching HLA type came from public TCR beta signatures. Findings of the study overall: What dominated the ex vivo response were HLA-C-restricted CMV-specific TCR beta clonotypes. Summed frequency of public TCR beta families distinguished CMV carriers with the relevant HLA.

From germline, CDR1 is MDHEN and CDR2 SYDVKM. V shed 4 bases and J 3 bases; nucleotides not matched to a gene: 6. This CDR3 has 15 residues. MiXCR was run by TCRdb on the reads, yielding one entry per CDR3 protein. The data contain under 600,000 distinct CDR3 sequences, 16% of them singletons. With regard to this clonotype: As yet, its antigen is unknown. One base away lies a much larger clone, so this may be a sequencing read error.

The source is a human donor in good health (CMV status not recorded). Some clones in this sample may be carry-over from other donors' samples. The chain joins TRBV28 to TRBJ1-5, with TRBD1 matching over 7 bases. Material: CD8+ T cells from PBMCs. The CDR3 sequence is CASSWIGGDNQPQHF. The CDR3 DNA reads as TGTGCCAGCAGTTGGATAGGGGGCGACAATCAGCCCCAGCATTTT.